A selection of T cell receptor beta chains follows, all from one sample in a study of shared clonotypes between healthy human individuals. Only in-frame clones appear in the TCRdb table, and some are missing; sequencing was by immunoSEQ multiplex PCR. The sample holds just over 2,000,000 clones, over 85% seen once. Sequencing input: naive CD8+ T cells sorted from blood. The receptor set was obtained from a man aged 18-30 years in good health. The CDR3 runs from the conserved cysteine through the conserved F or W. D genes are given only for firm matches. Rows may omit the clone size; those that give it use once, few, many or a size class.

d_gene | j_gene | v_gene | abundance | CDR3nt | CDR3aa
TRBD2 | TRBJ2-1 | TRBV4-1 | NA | TGCGCCAGCAGCCAGGACAAGAGGGAGGGACCGTACAATGAGCAGTTCTTC | CASSQDKREGPYNEQFF
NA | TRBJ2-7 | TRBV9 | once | TGTGCCAGCAGCTCCGAGGCGGGCCCCTACGAGCAGTACTTC | CASSSEAGPYEQYF
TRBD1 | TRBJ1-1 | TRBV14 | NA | TGTGCCAGCAGCCAAGTAGATCAGGGGGCGCGGGTTGATTTCTTT | CASSQVDQGARVDFF
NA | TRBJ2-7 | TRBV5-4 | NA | TGTGCCAGCAGGACAGGGGAGGGCTACGAGCAGTACTTC | CASRTGEGYEQYF
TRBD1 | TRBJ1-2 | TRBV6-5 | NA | TGTGCCAGCAGTTACAACCTGGACAGGGGAGACTATGGCTACACCTTC | CASSYNLDRGDYGYTF
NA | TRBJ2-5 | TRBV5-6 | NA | TGTGCCAGCAGCTTGGTACGGGACTTAAGAGAGACCCAGTACTTC | CASSLVRDLRETQYF
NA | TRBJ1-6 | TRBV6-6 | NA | TGTGCCAGCAGTCAACCGGGCCGAGATAATTCACCCCTCCACTTT | CASSQPGRDNSPLHF
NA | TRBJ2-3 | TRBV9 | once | TGTGCCAGCAGCGCTCAGGGGGGTACAGGCACAGATACGCAGTATTTT | CASSAQGGTGTDTQYF
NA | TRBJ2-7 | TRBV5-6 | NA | TGTGCCAGCAGCTTGGCCGAACCATTCTACGAGCAGTACTTC | CASSLAEPFYEQYF
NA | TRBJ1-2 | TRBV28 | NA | TGTGCCAGCAGTTTGACCGACTATGGCTACACCTTC | CASSLTDYGYTF
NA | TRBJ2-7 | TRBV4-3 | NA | TGCGCCAGCAGCCAAGACTGGGGGGACGGCTACGAGCAGTACTTC | CASSQDWGDGYEQYF
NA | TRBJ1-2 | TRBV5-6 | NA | TGTGCCAGCAGCACCACTCAGACAACTAACTATGGCTACACCTTC | CASSTTQTTNYGYTF
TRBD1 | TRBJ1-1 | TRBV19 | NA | TGTGCCAGTAGTAAGCGGACAGGGGGCCATTTGGGCACTGAAGCTTTCTTT | CASSKRTGGHLGTEAFF
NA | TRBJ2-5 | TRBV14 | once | TGTGCCAGCAGCCAAGATGCTGCTGTGGAGACCCAGTACTTC | CASSQDAAVETQYF
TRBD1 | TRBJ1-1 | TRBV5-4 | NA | TGTGCCAGCAGCCCGCCAGGGACAGGGTTATCTGAAGCTTTCTTT | CASSPPGTGLSEAFF
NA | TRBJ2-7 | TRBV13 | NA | TGTGCCAGCAGCGAGGGGGGGAACTCCTACGAGCAGTACTTC | CASSEGGNSYEQYF